Here is one T cell receptor beta chain with its context. After removal of 3 bases from V and 5 bases from J, the junction contained 13 bases not matched to a gene. Germline lookup yields CDR1 DFQATT and CDR2 SNEGSKA (reference sequence). The CDR3 totals 15 residues. The data derive from a study of identical twins. TCRdb processed the 5' RACE reads anew with MiXCR; each CDR3 protein has one entry. Among about 280,000 distinct CDR3 sequences listed, roughly 8.6% were seen once. This sample also belongs to another study, concerning yellow fever vaccine responses in identical twins.

Sequences were obtained from memory (CD45RO+) T cells sorted from blood. The chain employs TRBV20-1 and TRBJ2-7, with TRBD2 matching 7 bases. The TCR was taken from a woman aged 18-29 years in good health. The CDR3 spells CSASSLGGSQHEQYF. The CDR3 region has the DNA TGCAGTGCTAGTAGTCTCGGCGGGAGTCAACACGAGCAGTACTTC.